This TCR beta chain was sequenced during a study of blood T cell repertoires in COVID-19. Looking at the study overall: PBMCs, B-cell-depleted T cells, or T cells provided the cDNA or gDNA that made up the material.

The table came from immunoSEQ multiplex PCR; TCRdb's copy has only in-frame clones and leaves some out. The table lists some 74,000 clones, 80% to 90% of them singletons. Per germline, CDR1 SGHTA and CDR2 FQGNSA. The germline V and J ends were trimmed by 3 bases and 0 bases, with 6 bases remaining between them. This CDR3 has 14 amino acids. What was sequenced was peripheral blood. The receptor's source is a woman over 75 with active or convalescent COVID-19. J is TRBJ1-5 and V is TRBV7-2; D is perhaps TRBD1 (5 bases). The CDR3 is CASSLTVSNQPQHF. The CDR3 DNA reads TGTGCCAGCAGCTTGACAGTTAGCAATCAGCCCCAGCATTTT.